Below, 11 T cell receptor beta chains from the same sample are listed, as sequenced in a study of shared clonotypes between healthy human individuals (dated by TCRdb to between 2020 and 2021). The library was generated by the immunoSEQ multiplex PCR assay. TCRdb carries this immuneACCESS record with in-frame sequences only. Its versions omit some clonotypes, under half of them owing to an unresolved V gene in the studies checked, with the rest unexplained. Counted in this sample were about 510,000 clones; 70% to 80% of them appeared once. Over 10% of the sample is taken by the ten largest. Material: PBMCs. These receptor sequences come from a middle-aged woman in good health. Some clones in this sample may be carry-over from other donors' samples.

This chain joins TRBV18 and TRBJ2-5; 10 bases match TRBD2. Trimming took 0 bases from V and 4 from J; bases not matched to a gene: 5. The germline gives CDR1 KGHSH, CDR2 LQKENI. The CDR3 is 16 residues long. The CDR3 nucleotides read TGTGCCAGCTCACCACCGAGCGGGAGGGCTGGAGAGACCCAGTACTTC. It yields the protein CASSPPSGRAGETQYF.

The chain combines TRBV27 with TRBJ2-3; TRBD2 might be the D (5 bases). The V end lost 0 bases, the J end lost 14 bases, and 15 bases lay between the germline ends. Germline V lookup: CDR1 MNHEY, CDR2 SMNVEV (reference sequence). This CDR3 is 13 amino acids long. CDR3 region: CASSLSGDTSLYF. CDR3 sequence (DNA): TGTGCCAGCAGTTTATCGGGCGACACTAGTCTGTATTTT.

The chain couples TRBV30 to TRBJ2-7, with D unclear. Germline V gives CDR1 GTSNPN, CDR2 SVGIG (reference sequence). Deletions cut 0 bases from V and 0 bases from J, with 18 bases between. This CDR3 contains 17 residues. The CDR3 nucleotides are TGTGCCTGGAGTGTACCCCTCGGCAGAACCTCCTCCTACGAGCAGTACTTC. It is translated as CAWSVPLGRTSSYEQYF.

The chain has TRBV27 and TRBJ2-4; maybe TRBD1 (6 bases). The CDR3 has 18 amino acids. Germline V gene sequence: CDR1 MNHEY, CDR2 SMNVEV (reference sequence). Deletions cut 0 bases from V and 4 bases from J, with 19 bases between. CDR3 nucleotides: TGTGCCAGCAGTTTATCCCCCCCACAGGGCTTGGGGAAAAACATTCAGTACTTC. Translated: CASSLSPPQGLGKNIQYF.

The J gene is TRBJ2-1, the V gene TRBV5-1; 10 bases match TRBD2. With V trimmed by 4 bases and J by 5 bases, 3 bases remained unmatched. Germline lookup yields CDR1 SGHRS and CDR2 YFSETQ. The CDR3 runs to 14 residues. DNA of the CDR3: TGCGCCAGCAGCGGCGGACTAGCGGACAATGAGCAGTTCTTC. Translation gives CASSGGLADNEQFF. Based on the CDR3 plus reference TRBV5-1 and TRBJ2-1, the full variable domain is KAGVTQTPRYLIKTRGQQVTLSCSPISGHRSVSWYQQTPGQGLQFLFEYFSETQRNKGNFPGRFSGRQFSNSRSEMNVSTLELGDSALYLCASSGGLADNEQFFGPGTRLTVL.

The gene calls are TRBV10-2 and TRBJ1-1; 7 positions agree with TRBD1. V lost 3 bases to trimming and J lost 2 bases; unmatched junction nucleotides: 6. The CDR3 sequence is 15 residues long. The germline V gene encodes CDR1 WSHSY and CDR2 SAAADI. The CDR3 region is CASSDQGQINTEAFF. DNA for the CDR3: TGCGCCAGCAGTGACCAGGGACAGATTAACACTGAAGCTTTCTTT.

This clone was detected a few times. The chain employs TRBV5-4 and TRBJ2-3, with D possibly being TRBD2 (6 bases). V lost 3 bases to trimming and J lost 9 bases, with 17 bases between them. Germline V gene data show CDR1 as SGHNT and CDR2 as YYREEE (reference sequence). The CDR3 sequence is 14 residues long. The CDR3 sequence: CASSSTGVVETQYF. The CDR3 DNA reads TGTGCCAGCAGCTCGACGGGGGTGGTTGAGACGCAGTATTTT.

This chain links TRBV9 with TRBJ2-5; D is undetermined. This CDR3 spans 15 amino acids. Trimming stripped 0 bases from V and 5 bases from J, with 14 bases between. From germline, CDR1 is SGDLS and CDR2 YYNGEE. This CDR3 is CASSVGGSFWETQYF. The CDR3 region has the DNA TGTGCCAGCAGCGTAGGGGGTTCGTTTTGGGAGACCCAGTACTTC. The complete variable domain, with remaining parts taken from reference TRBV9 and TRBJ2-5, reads DSGVTQTPKHLITATGQRVTLRCSPRSGDLSVYWYQQSLDQGLQFLIQYYNGEERAKGNILERFSAQQFPDLHSELNLSSLELGDSALYFCASSVGGSFWETQYFGPGTRLLVL.

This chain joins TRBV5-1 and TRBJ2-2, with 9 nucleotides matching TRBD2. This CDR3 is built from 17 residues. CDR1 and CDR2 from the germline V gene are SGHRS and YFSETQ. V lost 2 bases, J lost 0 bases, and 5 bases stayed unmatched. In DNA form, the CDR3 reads TGCGCCAGCAGCTTTACAGCGGGAGGCGCGAACACCGGGGAGCTGTTTTTT. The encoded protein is CASSFTAGGANTGELFF.

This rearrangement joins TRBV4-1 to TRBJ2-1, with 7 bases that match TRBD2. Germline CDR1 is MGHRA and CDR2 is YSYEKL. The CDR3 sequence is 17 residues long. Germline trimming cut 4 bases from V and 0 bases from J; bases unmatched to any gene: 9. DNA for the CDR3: TGCGCCAGCAGCCCACCCCCTCTAGCGGCCTCCTACAATGAGCAGTTCTTC. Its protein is CASSPPPLAASYNEQFF.

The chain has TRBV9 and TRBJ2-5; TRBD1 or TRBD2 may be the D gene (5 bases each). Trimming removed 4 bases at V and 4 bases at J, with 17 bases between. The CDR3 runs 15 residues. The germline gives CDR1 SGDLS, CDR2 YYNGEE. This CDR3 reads CASSREGFWGETQYF. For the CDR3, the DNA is TGTGCCAGCAGCCGAGAGGGGTTCTGGGGAGAGACCCAGTACTTC.